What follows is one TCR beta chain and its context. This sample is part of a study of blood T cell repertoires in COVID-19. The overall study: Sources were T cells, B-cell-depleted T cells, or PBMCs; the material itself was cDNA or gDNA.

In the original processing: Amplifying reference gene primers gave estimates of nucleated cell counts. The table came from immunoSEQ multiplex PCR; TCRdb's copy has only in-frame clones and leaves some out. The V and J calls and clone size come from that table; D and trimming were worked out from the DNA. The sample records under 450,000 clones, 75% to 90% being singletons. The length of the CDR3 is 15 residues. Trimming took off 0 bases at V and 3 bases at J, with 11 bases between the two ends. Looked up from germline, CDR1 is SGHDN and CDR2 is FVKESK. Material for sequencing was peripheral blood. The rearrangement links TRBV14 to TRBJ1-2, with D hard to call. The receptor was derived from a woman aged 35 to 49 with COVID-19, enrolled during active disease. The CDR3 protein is CASSQDWSGYYGYTF. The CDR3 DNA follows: TGTGCCAGCAGCCAAGACTGGTCGGGGTACTATGGCTACACCTTC.